This T cell receptor beta chain was profiled in a study of T cell responses to AZD1222 COVID-19 vaccine (dated by TCRdb to the early 2020s). Regarding the study in general: A total of under 250 trial participants underwent TCR sequencing, of whom roughly 210 had received two doses of AZD1222 and roughly 26 had received two doses of the MenACWY control vaccine. Enrollment into the trials was organized by age into subgroups of 18-55, 56-69 and 70-plus years, and those subgroups contained approximately 160, 26 and 62 TCR-sequenced participants, respectively.

The CDR3 regions of human TCRbeta chains were analyzed by immunosequencing. Under the source paper's analysis protocol: TCRs in the repertoires were matched against a reference library of SARS-CoV-2-specific TCRs that had been generated with the MIRA antigen-specificity platform. Breadth was defined as the fraction of unique TCRs that were SARS-CoV-2-associated. Depth was defined as the fraction of total T cells that were SARS-CoV-2-associated. Using the MIRA data, each spike-specific TCR was mapped to the spike region that the TCR reacts to and placed in a CD4 or CD8 class. Log10-transformed breadth and depth values were compared by one-way ANOVA with Sidak's multiple comparisons tests. In TCRdb, the immuneACCESS table is reduced to in-frame sequences with V and J assigned. These tables do not hold every clone; where another copy was compared, an unresolved V gene accounts for under half, and the others remain unexplained. V, J and clone size are taken as reported in that table, and D and trimming were inferred from the DNA itself. The sample contains about 200,000 clones, around 93% of them found a single time. The ten biggest clones cover less than 1.2% of the sample.

General study outcomes and caveats: In the small 56-69-year group, the increase in depth fell short of significance, most likely because of low power. CD4 TCRs associated with the vaccine covered the entire spike protein, and the dominant responses were in regions 160-218 and 743-854. Only five to seven AZD1222 recipients were SARS-CoV-2 seropositive at baseline, limiting conclusions about previously exposed vaccinees. After two AZD1222 doses, both the breadth and the depth of spike-specific TCRs were significantly higher than at day 0 and than in MenACWY recipients. Reportedly, close to half of the unique spike-specific TCRs recognized epitopes lying outside the regions that are mutated in the B.1.351 and B.1.1.7 variants. Because no day 14 peak-response samples were available, repertoires were characterized only after the peak T cell response. Participants were mostly white British, with more females than males. The authors suggested clonal diversity may have been underestimated.

What this sample's time point label stands for: baseline before first vaccination. According to the study, the label for this sample's treatment or condition signals: meningococcal conjugate vaccine given as trial control. Samples from vaccinated people were obtained from the UK trials COV001 and COV002, which included a single-blind randomized controlled phase 2/3 trial of AZD1222 (ChAdOx1 nCoV-19) in healthy adults. For TCRbeta chain sequencing, PBMC samples were collected from trial participants at day 0 and at day 28 after the second dose. The germline V gene yields KGHDR for CDR1 and SFDVKD for CDR2. A distance of 18 bases separates the germline ends of V and J, which lose 8 bases and 3 bases respectively. Taken from cysteine to phenylalanine, the CDR3 has 15 residues. Kept here is only the CDR3 DNA, which spans 45 bases and is read in frame from base 1. Comments on this clone: The clone's antigen remains unknown. Base-call qualities are not available, and no considerably larger clone is one nucleotide away.

The specimen comprised peripheral blood, sampled on day 0 of MenACWY control vaccination. The rearrangement joined TRBV24-1 to TRBJ1-2, with a tentative D gene TRBD1 over 6 matching bases. The clonotype comes from an adult in good health. The sequenced DNA is TGTGCCACCACTTTTCTCGGGGGGCGGGACTATGGCTACACCTTC. Its translation is CATTFLGGRDYGYTF.